The 9 T cell receptor beta chains listed next were all sequenced from one sample in a study of read filtering for tumor transcriptome and immune sequencing. The library was built from 400 ng RNA with molecular barcoded adaptors for alpha/delta and beta/gamma chains. TCRdb re-called the reads with MiXCR, one entry per CDR3 protein. Of some 130,000 distinct CDR3 sequences in the sample, about 13% were seen once. Material: a population of CD138-negative cells sorted from bone marrow. These receptors originate from a donor older than 35 with multiple myeloma.

Only a few counts were recorded for this clonotype. V is TRBV7-2 and J is TRBJ2-2; 8 nucleotides align to TRBD2. CDR3 length: 16 amino acids. Germline V gene lookup returns CDR1 SGHTA and CDR2 FQGNSA. The trim removed 3 bases at V and 9 bases at J, leaving 12 bases unmatched. This CDR3 is CASSFPAGVLPRELFF. The CDR3 DNA reads TGTGCCAGCAGCTTCCCAGCGGGAGTCCTCCCCCGGGAGCTGTTTTTT.

Comment on this clonotype: A read error likely explains this, since a far larger clone differs by one base. The chain links TRBV7-9 to TRBJ2-3; D gene uncertain. The CDR3 sequence is 12 residues long. The germline CDR1 and CDR2 sequences are SEHNR and FQNEAQ (reference sequence). The CDR3 here is CASSLTTDAQYF. As DNA, the CDR3 is TGTGCCAGCAGCTTAACCACAGATGCGCAGTATTTT.

This clonotype was detected ten times or more. This sequence joins TRBV29-1 and TRBJ2-2; no firm D call. CDR3 length: 15 amino acids. V lost 1 base, J lost 4 bases, and 13 bases lay in between. CDR1 is SQVTM, CDR2 ANQGSEA, per germline. CDR3 DNA sequence: TGCAGCGTTGAAGGGGCAGGATGGAGCACCGGGGAGCTGTTTTTT. Translating gives CSVEGAGWSTGELFF.

This clonotype was seen ten or more times. One end of the junction is discordant with germline, which a read error may explain. The chain employs TRBV5-4 and TRBJ2-3; 8 bases agree with TRBD2. This CDR3 has 15 residues. Germline CDR1 is SGHNT and CDR2 is YYREEE (reference sequence). The CDR3 DNA is TGTACCAGCAGCTTGGCGGCGGGAGGAACAGATACGCAGTATTTT. Its translation is CTSSLAAGGTDTQYF.

This clonotype showed up many times. V is TRBV7-2 and J is TRBJ1-2; D is unclear. Trimming took 1 base from V and 2 from J, leaving 11 bases between them. Germline values: CDR1 SGHTA, CDR2 FQGNSA. The CDR3 runs 15 residues. CDR3 in DNA: TGTGCCAGCAGCTTAGGTCCATCCCCAAACTATGGCTACACCTTC. Translating gives CASSLGPSPNYGYTF.

This clonotype showed up many times. The J gene is TRBJ1-1, the V gene TRBV29-1; TRBD1 is a possible D gene (6 bases). Germline lookup yields CDR1 SQVTM and CDR2 ANQGSEA. The CDR3 loop spans 13 amino acids. V was cut by 2 bases and J by 7 bases, with 14 bases left in between. The CDR3 DNA sequence: TGCAGCGTTGAAAAGGGGGACTTAATTGAAGCTTTCTTT. Its protein is CSVEKGDLIEAFF.

This clonotype was seen at least ten times. The chain is built from TRBV9 and TRBJ2-1, with 7 nucleotides matching TRBD2. The V segment lost 4 bases and the J segment 8 bases; nucleotides outside the gene matches: 12. Germline loops: CDR1 SGDLS, CDR2 YYNGEE. This CDR3 spans 15 amino acids. The CDR3 DNA reads TGTGCCAGCAGCAAGAGTGGCGGCGGGAGATATGAGCAGTTCTTC. The encoded protein is CASSKSGGGRYEQFF.

For this clonotype: A clone one base away is much larger, so this may be a read error. The V call is TRBV7-9, the J call TRBJ2-1, with no clear D. Per the germline V gene, CDR1 is SEHNR and CDR2 is FQNEAQ (reference sequence). This CDR3 comprises 15 residues. In nucleotides, the CDR3 is TGTGCCAGCAGCCCTAAGAGGCCAACCTACAATGGGCAGTTCTTC. Translated: CASSPKRPTYNGQFF.

The rearrangement links TRBV12-3 or TRBV12-4 to TRBJ2-3, with 7 bases that match TRBD1. Losses at the gene ends were 7 bases for V and 3 bases for J; bases not matched to a gene: 10. This CDR3 is 15 amino acids long. The chain's CDR3 is CASTSRTGVTDTQYF. The DNA of the CDR3 is TGTGCCAGCACCTCTAGGACAGGAGTAACAGATACGCAGTATTTT.